Below, 19 T cell receptor beta chains from the same sample are listed, as sequenced in a study of siplizumab effects on memory and regulatory T cells. Clones were read by immunoSEQ multiplex PCR, and TCRdb kept only the in-frame ones, dropping some. The sample consists of some 100,000 clones, 75% to 95% of them appearing once. The sample comprised CD4+ T cells sorted from blood. These receptors originate from a human donor in good health. Some clones in this sample may be carry-over from other donors' samples.

The genes are TRBV2 and TRBJ2-3, with D tentatively TRBD1 (5 bases). Deletions cut 6 bases from V and 2 bases from J, with 9 bases between. The CDR3 is 13 residues long. CDR1 is SNHLY and CDR2 is FYNNEI in the germline V gene. The DNA of the CDR3 is TGTGCCAGCAGCCCGACAGACACAGATACGCAGTATTTT. Amino acid sequence: CASSPTDTDTQYF.

V gene TRBV15 combines with J gene TRBJ2-7; D is ambiguous. The germline gives CDR1 LNHNV, CDR2 YYDKDF (reference sequence). V lost 0 bases to trimming and J lost 0 bases, with 6 bases between them. This CDR3 has 14 amino acids. In DNA form, the CDR3 reads TGTGCCACCAGCAGAGATAAAGGCTCCTACGAGCAGTACTTC. It translates to CATSRDKGSYEQYF. Based on the CDR3 plus reference TRBV15 and TRBJ2-7, the full variable domain is DAMVIQNPRYQVTQFGKPVTLSCSQTLNHNVMYWYQQKSSQAPKLLFHYYDKDFNNEADTPDNFQSRRPNTSFCFLDIRSPGLGDTAMYLCATSRDKGSYEQYFGPGTRLTVT.

The rearrangement joins TRBV14 to TRBJ2-5; D is unresolved. Trimming took 2 bases from V and 5 from J, leaving 9 bases between them. Germline V gene sequence: CDR1 SGHDN, CDR2 FVKESK. The CDR3 is 13 residues long. CDR3 bases: TGTGCCAGCAGCCAAATCTCAGCTGAGACCCAGTACTTC. This translates into CASSQISAETQYF.

V usage is TRBV5-5 and J usage is TRBJ2-1; D is unclear. The germline CDR1 and CDR2 sequences are SGHKS and YYEKEE (reference sequence). V lost 0 bases and J 3 bases, leaving 4 bases between the germline ends. This CDR3 region has 13 residues. CDR3 loop: CASSLVSYNEQFF. As DNA, the CDR3 is TGTGCCAGCAGCTTGGTAAGCTACAATGAGCAGTTCTTC.

The chain links TRBV7-6 to TRBJ2-7; 11 positions match TRBD2. The CDR3 has 18 residues. V gave up 2 bases and J gave up 8 bases; unmatched junction bases: 17. Germline values: CDR1 SGHVS, CDR2 FNYEAQ. CDR3 residues: CASSLSLRLGGLAEQQYF. Here the CDR3 DNA reads TGTGCCAGCAGCTTAAGCCTCAGACTCGGGGGACTAGCGGAGCAGCAGTACTTC. Full variable domain (remainder filled in from reference TRBV7-6 and TRBJ2-7): GAGVSQSPRYKVTKRGQDVALRCDPISGHVSLYWYRQALGQGPEFLTYFNYEAQQDKSGLPNDRFSAERPEGSISTLTIQRTEQRDSAMYRCASSLSLRLGGLAEQQYFGPGTRLTVT.

In this sample, this clone turned up once. This chain connects TRBV7-6 to TRBJ2-7; 9 nucleotides align to TRBD2. CDR1 SGHVS and CDR2 FNYEAQ come from the germline V gene. After removal of 2 bases from V and 1 base from J, the junction contained 12 bases not matched to a gene. The CDR3 contains 18 residues. CDR3 residues: CASSLTGGLAGRSYEQYF. CDR3 in DNA: TGTGCCAGCAGCTTAACCGGAGGGCTAGCGGGAAGGTCCTACGAGCAGTACTTC. Filled out from reference TRBV7-6 and TRBJ2-7, the complete variable domain reads GAGVSQSPRYKVTKRGQDVALRCDPISGHVSLYWYRQALGQGPEFLTYFNYEAQQDKSGLPNDRFSAERPEGSISTLTIQRTEQRDSAMYRCASSLTGGLAGRSYEQYFGPGTRLTVT.

The genes are TRBV25-1 and TRBJ2-7; TRBD1 agrees at 11 bases. The CDR3 spans 14 residues. Trimming took 2 bases from V and 4 from J; bases not matched to a gene: 1. CDR1 and CDR2 (germline): MGHDK, SYGVNS. CDR3 sequence: CASSERDRGYEQYF. CDR3 sequence (DNA): TGTGCCAGCAGTGAAAGGGACAGGGGGTACGAGCAGTACTTC.

This clone has just one count. The chain couples TRBV5-6 to TRBJ2-3; D is unresolved. V was cut by 0 bases and J by 0 bases, with 14 bases left in between. Looked up from germline, CDR1 is SGHDT and CDR2 is YYEEEE. The CDR3 covers 17 residues. CDR3 nucleotides: TGTGCCAGCAGCTTGGTTATAACAGCACAGAGCACAGATACGCAGTATTTT. Translating gives CASSLVITAQSTDTQYF. Looking up the rest from reference TRBV5-6 and TRBJ2-3 gives the full variable domain: DAGVTQSPTHLIKTRGQQVTLRCSPKSGHDTVSWYQQALGQGPQFIFQYYEEEERQRGNFPDRFSGHQFPNYSSELNVNALLLGDSALYLCASSLVITAQSTDTQYFGPGTRLTVL.

This chain links TRBV7-3 with TRBJ2-1, with D perhaps being TRBD1 or TRBD2 (5 bases each). The CDR3 extends over 15 amino acids. Trimming stripped 5 bases from V and 6 bases from J, with 17 bases between. CDR1 and CDR2 (germline): SGHTA, FQGTGA. The CDR3 here is CASSTGTSSGNEQFF. The CDR3 coding sequence is TGTGCCAGCAGCACCGGGACCTCCTCGGGCAATGAGCAGTTCTTC.

This rearrangement joins TRBV18 to TRBJ2-7; maybe TRBD1 (5 bases). The germline V gene encodes CDR1 KGHSH and CDR2 LQKENI. V lost 4 bases and J lost 3, with 16 bases in between. This CDR3 is 15 amino acids long. CDR3 sequence (DNA): TGTGCCAGCTCACTTCTCCCAGGGCCCCTCTACGAGCAGTACTTC. Translation: CASSLLPGPLYEQYF.

DNA of the CDR3: TGCGCCAGCAGCTTAGTACCGACGGGGGGGCAAGAGACCCAGTACTTC. Its translation is CASSLVPTGGQETQYF. The J gene is TRBJ2-5, the V gene TRBV5-1; 8 bases fit TRBD2. Germline lookup yields CDR1 SGHRS and CDR2 YFSETQ. The CDR3 has 16 residues. After removal of 2 bases from V and 2 bases from J, the junction contained 8 bases not matched to a gene.

In DNA form, the CDR3 reads TGTGCCAGCAGCCGGACCGGGGAGCTGTTTTTT. Translated: CASSRTGELFF. The chain is built from TRBV7-3 and TRBJ2-2; D gene ambiguous. Germline V lookup: CDR1 SGHTA, CDR2 FQGTGA. This CDR3 is 11 amino acids long. Trimming shortened V by 5 bases and J by 5 bases, and 3 bases separated the two germline ends.

This chain uses TRBV7-2 with TRBJ1-1, with 8 bases identical to TRBD1. Germline V CDR1 and CDR2: SGHTA, FQGNSA. Trimming took 5 bases from V and 3 from J; bases not matched to a gene: 5. This CDR3 contains 14 residues. The CDR3 spells CASSLNRGDTEAFF. In nucleotides, the CDR3 is TGTGCCAGCAGCCTAAACAGGGGGGACACTGAAGCTTTCTTT.

This CDR3 is CASSYVASDTEAFF. In nucleotides, the CDR3 is TGTGCCAGCAGTTACGTCGCCAGCGACACTGAAGCTTTCTTT. The chain combines TRBV6-5 with TRBJ1-1, with D hard to call. The ends were cut back, 2 bases at V and 3 bases at J, with 10 bases in the middle. The CDR3 contains 14 residues. Germline V CDR1 and CDR2: MNHEY, SVGAGI.

The chain links TRBV28 to TRBJ1-2; the D gene is possibly TRBD1 (5 bases). Trimming took off 2 bases at V and 5 bases at J, with 12 bases between the two ends. The germline CDR1 and CDR2 sequences are MDHEN and SYDVKM. This CDR3 region has 14 residues. The CDR3 sequence is CASSLGAGLYGYTF. CDR3 in DNA: TGTGCCAGCAGTTTAGGGGCAGGGTTGTATGGCTACACCTTC.

This chain joins TRBV9 and TRBJ2-3; TRBD2 matches at 9 bases. Germline CDR1 is SGDLS and CDR2 is YYNGEE. The CDR3 has 16 residues. J was trimmed by 3 bases and V by 3 bases; bases with no gene match: 8. CDR3 DNA sequence: TGTGCCAGCAGCGCTATAGCGGGAGTGGGAACAGATACGCAGTATTTT. This sequence encodes CASSAIAGVGTDTQYF.

The gene calls are TRBV27 and TRBJ1-1, with 7 nucleotides matching TRBD1. The CDR3 is 13 amino acids. Germline V CDR1 and CDR2: MNHEY, SMNVEV (reference sequence). The V gene end was trimmed by 6 bases and the J gene end by 3 bases; junction bases not matched to a gene: 4. CDR3 amino acids: CASSLRGDTEAFF. In DNA form, the CDR3 reads TGTGCCAGCAGCCTCAGGGGGGACACTGAAGCTTTCTTT.

The gene calls are TRBV2 and TRBJ2-1; the match to TRBD1 covers 7 bases. The V gene end was trimmed by 5 bases and the J gene end by 4 bases; junction bases not matched to a gene: 8. Germline V gene sequence: CDR1 SNHLY, CDR2 FYNNEI. The CDR3 is made up of 15 amino acids. The CDR3 DNA is TGTGCCAGCAGTTCTCCGGGACAGAAATACAATGAGCAGTTCTTC. This codes for CASSSPGQKYNEQFF.

This clone came up once. The chain has TRBV10-1 and TRBJ1-1; D may be TRBD1 (6 bases). V was clipped by 6 bases and J by 1 base, with 9 bases between them. The germline V gene has CDR1 WNHNN and CDR2 SYGVQD (reference sequence). The CDR3 sequence is 13 residues long. For the CDR3, the DNA is TGCGCCAGCAGGATGACAGGGAACACTGAAGCTTTCTTT. Amino acid sequence: CASRMTGNTEAFF.